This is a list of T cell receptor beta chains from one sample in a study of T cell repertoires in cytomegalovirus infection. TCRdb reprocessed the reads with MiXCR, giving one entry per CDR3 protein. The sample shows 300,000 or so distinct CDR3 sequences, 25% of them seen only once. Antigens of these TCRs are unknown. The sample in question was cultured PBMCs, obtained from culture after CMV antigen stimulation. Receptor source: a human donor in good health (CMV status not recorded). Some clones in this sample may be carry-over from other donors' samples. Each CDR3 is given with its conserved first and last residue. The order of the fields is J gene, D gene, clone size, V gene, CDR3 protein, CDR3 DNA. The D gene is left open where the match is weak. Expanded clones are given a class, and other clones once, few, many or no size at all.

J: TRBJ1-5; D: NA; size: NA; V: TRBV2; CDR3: CASSRYKFGEFYQPQHF; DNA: TGTGCCAGCAGTCGGTACAAGTTTGGGGAATTTTATCAGCCCCAGCATTTT
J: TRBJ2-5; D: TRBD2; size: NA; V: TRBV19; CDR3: CASSPRQAGGETQYF; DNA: TGTGCCAGTAGTCCAAGACAAGCGGGAGGAGAGACCCAGTACTTC
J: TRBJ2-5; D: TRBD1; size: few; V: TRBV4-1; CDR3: CASSQDSDRGETQYF; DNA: TGCGCCAGCAGCCAAGATTCGGACAGGGGAGAGACCCAGTACTTC
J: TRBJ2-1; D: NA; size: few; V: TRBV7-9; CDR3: CASSSLPHNEQFF; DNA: TGTGCCAGCAGCTCTCTCCCCCACAATGAGCAGTTCTTC
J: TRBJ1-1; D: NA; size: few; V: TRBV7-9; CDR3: CASSLRWQDNTEAFF; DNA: TGTGCCAGCAGCTTAAGGTGGCAGGACAACACTGAAGCTTTCTTT
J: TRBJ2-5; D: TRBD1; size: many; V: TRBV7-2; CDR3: CASSYWTGGETQYF; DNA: TGTGCCAGCAGCTACTGGACAGGGGGAGAGACCCAGTACTTC
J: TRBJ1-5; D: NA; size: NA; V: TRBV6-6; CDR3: CASSYGEVGNQPQHF; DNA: TGTGCCAGCAGTTATGGGGAGGTGGGAAATCAGCCCCAGCATTTT
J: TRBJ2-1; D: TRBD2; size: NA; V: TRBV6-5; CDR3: CASSYPGRGNNEQFF; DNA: TGTGCCAGCAGTTACCCCGGGAGGGGCAACAATGAGCAGTTCTTC
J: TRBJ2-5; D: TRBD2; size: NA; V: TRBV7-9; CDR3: CASSLGTSATGTQYF; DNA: TGTGCCAGCAGCCTAGGGACTAGCGCAACCGGGACCCAGTACTTC
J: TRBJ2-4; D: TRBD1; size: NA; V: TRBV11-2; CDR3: CASSSYRGQNIQYF; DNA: TGTGCCAGCAGCTCCTACAGGGGTCAAAACATTCAGTACTTC
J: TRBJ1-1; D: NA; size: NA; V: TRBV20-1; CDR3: CSAEVHGTNTEAFF; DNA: TGCAGTGCAGAGGTTCACGGGACGAACACTGAAGCTTTCTTT